The clone carrying this T cell receptor (beta chain) was seen a handful of times. The antigen remains undetermined. The data derive from a study of T cell repertoires in cytomegalovirus infection. Study overall: Well-studied HLA-B-restricted CMV epitopes were used in the study alongside recently identified HLA-C-restricted ones. Public TCR beta signatures were indicative of both CMV infection and a matching HLA type. Broader study findings: Summed frequency of public TCR beta families distinguished CMV carriers with the relevant HLA. Dominating the ex vivo response were TCR beta clonotypes that were CMV-specific and HLA-C-restricted.

MiXCR, applied by TCRdb to the reads, yields one record per CDR3 protein. Of about 700,000 distinct CDR3 sequences detected, roughly 36% appear once; the ten largest clones hold roughly 20%. This CDR3 comprises 15 residues. Between the trimmed V and J ends, which lost 2 bases and 3 bases, there was a span of 11 bases. Germline lookup yields CDR1 SGHAT and CDR2 FQNNGV. The chain couples TRBV11-2 to TRBJ1-3; D may be TRBD1 (5 bases). Sequenced here: cultured PBMCs, sampled from culture after CMV antigen stimulation. This TCR was sampled from a human donor in good health (CMV status not recorded). Some clones in this sample may be carry-over from other donors' samples. DNA of the CDR3: TGTGCCAGCAGCTTAAGTCCAGGGTTTGGAAACACCATATATTTT. It specifies CASSLSPGFGNTIYF.